This TCR beta chain derives from a study of blood T cell repertoires in COVID-19. On the study more broadly: In each case, the material was cDNA or gDNA derived from T cells, B-cell-depleted T cells, or PBMCs.

The CDR3 length is 11 residues. Trimming pared 10 bases from V and 4 bases from J, leaving 10 bases between. CDR1 is SGHTA and CDR2 is FQGNSA in the germline V gene. TCRdb's table, derived via immunoSEQ multiplex PCR, lists solely in-frame clones and lacks some. Seen here are 140,000 to 150,000 clones, about nine tenths observed once, and the top ten hold around 1.6%. This sequence originates from a human donor in a cohort sampled during active COVID-19. The rearrangement joins TRBV7-2 to TRBJ1-2; TRBD1 might be the D (6 bases). The sequenced material came from peripheral blood. CDR3 sequence: CATRTVYGYTF. The CDR3 DNA reads TGTGCCACCCGGACAGTCTATGGCTACACCTTC. The variable domain in full, completed from reference TRBV7-2 and TRBJ1-2, reads GAGVSQSPSNKVTEKGKDVELRCDPISGHTALYWYRQSLGQGLEFLIYFQGNSAPDKSGLPSDRFSAERTGGSVSTLTIQRTQQEDSAVYLCATRTVYGYTFGSGTRLTVV.